A selection of T cell receptor beta chains follows, all from one sample in a study of cytomegalovirus exposure and HLA in healthy donors. Here immunoSEQ multiplex PCR was the method, and the copy in TCRdb shows in-frame clones only, minus some. Of 200,000 to 250,000 clones listed, 75% to 90% are singletons. Sample: PBMCs. The receptors come from a woman aged 18-30 years in good health and CMV-seronegative. Each CDR3 is given with its conserved first and last residue. A D gene is named only where the DNA matches it firmly. Clone size is given for some rows only: seen once, a few or many times, or a class if the clone is expanded.

D gene,V gene,clone size,J gene,CDR3 protein,CDR3 DNA
-,TRBV29-1,-,TRBJ2-7,CSVEEPRGVSYEQYF,TGCAGCGTTGAAGAGCCCAGGGGGGTCTCCTACGAGCAGTACTTC
-,TRBV27,-,TRBJ1-5,CASSGTGFSNQPQHF,TGTGCCAGCAGTGGGACGGGGTTTAGCAATCAGCCCCAGCATTTT
-,TRBV6-1,-,TRBJ1-4,CASSERSQPILNEKLFF,TGTGCCAGCAGTGAGCGGAGCCAACCGATCCTTAATGAAAAACTGTTTTTT
-,TRBV28,-,TRBJ2-7,CASSLPGNEQYF,TGTGCCAGCAGTTTACCCGGCAACGAGCAGTACTTC
-,TRBV7-9,few,TRBJ2-1,CASSYNSLDEQFF,TGTGCCAGCAGCTACAACAGCCTGGACGAGCAGTTCTTC
-,TRBV5-1,-,TRBJ2-1,CASSPLGRRNNEQFF,TGCGCCAGCAGCCCCCTGGGGCGGAGGAACAATGAGCAGTTCTTC
-,TRBV7-9,-,TRBJ2-7,CASSSTSETSGEQYF,TGTGCCAGCAGCTCTACATCCGAGACGAGCGGGGAGCAGTACTTC
-,TRBV10-3,few,TRBJ2-1,CAISVTGLDEQFF,TGTGCCATCAGTGTTACAGGTCTGGATGAGCAGTTCTTC
TRBD2,TRBV27,-,TRBJ2-5,CASSLSPSGREETQYF,TGTGCCAGCAGTTTATCCCCTAGCGGGAGGGAAGAGACCCAGTACTTC
-,TRBV4-1,-,TRBJ1-5,CASSQDPRPNSNQPQHF,TGCGCCAGCAGCCAAGACCCGAGACCAAATAGCAATCAGCCCCAGCATTTT
TRBD2,TRBV6-1,-,TRBJ2-3,CASSSGGRSDTQYF,TGTGCCAGCAGCTCGGGGGGGCGTTCAGATACGCAGTATTTT
-,TRBV5-6,-,TRBJ1-2,CASTSRVHLYGYTF,TGTGCCAGCACCTCCCGGGTCCATCTTTATGGCTACACCTTC
-,TRBV13,-,TRBJ2-1,CASSENRDEQFF,TGTGCCAGCAGCGAGAACAGGGATGAGCAGTTCTTC
-,TRBV5-1,-,TRBJ1-1,CASSLTGRNTEAFF,TGCGCCAGCAGCTTGACAGGACGGAACACTGAAGCTTTCTTT
TRBD1,TRBV6-5,-,TRBJ2-3,CASSYGGQGRNTQYF,TGTGCCAGCAGTTACGGGGGACAGGGGCGGAATACGCAGTATTTT